The next 3 T cell receptor beta chains were all read from a single sample in a study of OX40 agonist ivuxolimab in advanced cancers. Sequencing was performed with immunoSEQ multiplex PCR; in TCRdb, only in-frame clones are kept and a portion is missing. Counted here are about 88,000 clones, around 87% occurring once; the ten biggest clones make up around 1.5%. Sample: CD4+ or CD8+ T cells sorted from blood, taken in a trial of the OX40 agonist ivuxolimab. The receptors were sampled from an adult with an advanced solid tumor such as melanoma, head and neck, liver or kidney cancer.

V usage is TRBV9 and J usage is TRBJ2-7, with 11 bases lining up with TRBD2. V lost 0 bases and J lost 9; bases outside the gene matches: 8. Per the germline V gene, CDR1 is SGDLS and CDR2 is YYNGEE. This CDR3 region has 15 residues. In DNA form, the CDR3 reads TGTGCCAGCAGCGTAGGGCTAGCGGGAGGCGAGGGGCAGTACTTC. This sequence encodes CASSVGLAGGEGQYF.

The CDR3 here is CASSDALLSNEQFF. The CDR3 nucleotides read TGTGCCAGCAGCGATGCACTCCTCTCCAATGAGCAGTTCTTC. This rearrangement joins TRBV2 to TRBJ2-1; D not resolved. Germline V lookup: CDR1 SNHLY, CDR2 FYNNEI. V dropped 6 bases and J dropped 6 bases, with 15 bases sitting between them. The CDR3 is 14 residues long. Complete variable domain (other parts from reference TRBV2 and TRBJ2-1): EPEVTQTPSHQVTQMGQEVILRCVPISNHLYFYWYRQILGQKVEFLVSFYNNEISEKSEIFDDQFSVERPDGSNFTLKIRSTKLEDSAMYFCASSDALLSNEQFFGPGTRLTVL.

The rearrangement joins TRBV19 to TRBJ2-2, with D unresolved. Germline V gives CDR1 LNHDA, CDR2 SQIVND (reference sequence). The length of the CDR3 is 14 residues. The V end was cut by 6 bases, the J end by 4 bases, with 12 bases between. The CDR3 sequence: CASRTRLGTGELFF. The CDR3 nucleotides are TGTGCCAGTAGAACGAGGCTGGGCACCGGGGAGCTGTTTTTT.